This T cell receptor beta chain derives from a study of blood T cell repertoires in COVID-19. Background on the study: COVID-19 samples from acute and convalescent phases originated in the United States, Italy and Spain. From T cells, B-cell-depleted T cells, or PBMCs came the material, which was cDNA or gDNA.

Authors' analysis steps: Scientists estimated how many nucleated cells there were by amplifying reference gene primers. Clones were sequenced by immunoSEQ multiplex PCR, and TCRdb holds only the in-frame ones, with some missing. The DNA gave D and trimming, while V, J and clone size come from that table. Of around 120,000 clones in the sample, about 75% are singletons; the top ten hold about 5.9%. V dropped 2 bases and J dropped 11 bases, with 18 bases sitting between them. The V gene's germline CDR1 is MNHEY and CDR2 SVGEGT. The CDR3 sequence is 14 residues long. The chain couples TRBV6-2 or TRBV6-3 to TRBJ1-1; no definite D call. This sequence originates from an elderly man with acute or convalescent COVID-19. The sample comprised peripheral blood. In DNA, the CDR3 is TGTGCCAGCAGTTACAGAGAGGTTTCCTCCGGGGCTTTCTTT. It translates to CASSYREVSSGAFF.